Listed here are 20 T cell receptor beta chains from one sample, sequenced in a study of blood T cell repertoires in COVID-19. Using immunoSEQ multiplex PCR, the repertoire was profiled, and TCRdb retains in-frame clones only, with some absent. The sample holds around 25,000 clones; 88% are singletons and the top ten take approximately 20%. Source material: peripheral blood. These receptor sequences come from a man in his 70s in a cohort sampled during active COVID-19.

V gene TRBV5-6 combines with J gene TRBJ2-3; 8 bases fit TRBD2. The germline V gene encodes CDR1 SGHDT and CDR2 YYEEEE. The CDR3 consists of 14 residues. V shed 3 bases, J shed 1 base, and the junction held 1 base outside the gene matches. The CDR3 DNA reads as TGTGCCAGCAGCTGGACTAGCCGCACAGATACGCAGTATTTT. Translation: CASSWTSRTDTQYF.

This clone was counted a single time. The V call is TRBV28, the J call TRBJ1-5; D remains ambiguous. This CDR3 is 13 amino acids long. Germline CDR1 and CDR2: MDHEN and SYDVKM. Between the trimmed V and J ends, which lost 6 bases and 4 bases, there was a span of 10 bases. The chain's CDR3 is CASRREVNQPQHF. In DNA form, the CDR3 reads TGTGCCAGCAGAAGAGAGGTAAATCAGCCCCAGCATTTT.

V and J are TRBV19 and TRBJ2-2; D unclear. Germline CDR1 reads LNHDA; CDR2 reads SQIVND (reference sequence). This CDR3 spans 14 amino acids. V dropped 7 bases and J dropped 4 bases, with 13 bases sitting between them. The CDR3, as DNA: TGTGCCAGTACCGCTGGGCGATTCACCGGGGAGCTGTTTTTT. Its translation: CASTAGRFTGELFF.

The rearrangement links TRBV20-1 to TRBJ1-3, with D uncertain. There are 17 residues in the CDR3. V shed 3 bases and J shed 4 bases, with 22 bases lying between them. CDR1 is DFQATT and CDR2 is SNEGSKA in the germline V gene (reference sequence). The CDR3 loop is CSASPVSGPSAGNTIYF. The CDR3 coding sequence is TGCAGTGCTAGTCCCGTCTCCGGACCTAGCGCCGGAAACACCATATATTTT.

A word on this clone: At one end the junction does not follow the germline gene, possibly because of a read error. This chain connects TRBV28 to TRBJ1-2; TRBD1 might be the D (6 bases). Germline V CDR1 and CDR2: MDHEN, SYDVKM. The CDR3 is 15 amino acids. CDR3 nucleotide sequence: TGTGCCGGCAGGCCTACAGGGCCAGGAAGAGGGGGCTACACCTTC. This codes for CAGRPTGPGRGGYTF.

The chain has TRBV5-1 and TRBJ2-7; TRBD1 matches at 10 bases. The ends lost 4 bases at V and 5 bases at J; junction bases unmatched: 6. Per germline, CDR1 SGHRS and CDR2 YFSETQ. The CDR3 runs 14 residues. The DNA of the CDR3 is TGCGCCAGCAGCGGGGGGACAGGGGTCAACGAGCAGTACTTC. Translation: CASSGGTGVNEQYF.

This sequence joins TRBV6-1 and TRBJ2-5; 8 bases map to TRBD1. The CDR3 is made up of 14 amino acids. In germline, CDR1 is MNHNS, CDR2 SASEGT. Losses at the gene ends were 2 bases for V and 5 bases for J; bases not matched to a gene: 4. The CDR3 spells CASSEYRGWETQYF. The CDR3 bases are TGTGCCAGCAGTGAATACAGGGGGTGGGAGACCCAGTACTTC.

The sample holds one count of this clone. V is TRBV9 and J is TRBJ2-3; 9 positions match TRBD2. CDR1 is SGDLS, CDR2 YYNGEE, per germline. Trimming at V came to 3 bases and at J to 0 bases, leaving 2 bases not matched to a gene. This CDR3 has 15 residues. Written as DNA, the CDR3 is TGTGCCAGCAGCGACCTAGCGGGAAGCACAGATACGCAGTATTTT. Its protein product is CASSDLAGSTDTQYF.

The chain recombines TRBV7-2 with TRBJ2-1; 14 bases match TRBD2. Germline assignment: CDR1 SGHTA and CDR2 FQGNSA. V shed 0 bases and J 2 bases; nucleotides not matched to a gene: 6. This CDR3 has 19 residues. CDR3 sequence (DNA): TGTGCCAGCAGCTTAGCGGGGACTAGCGGGAGTGACGCCTACAATGAGCAGTTCTTC. This translates into CASSLAGTSGSDAYNEQFF. The variable domain in full, completed from reference TRBV7-2 and TRBJ2-1, reads GAGVSQSPSNKVTEKGKDVELRCDPISGHTALYWYRQSLGQGLEFLIYFQGNSAPDKSGLPSDRFSAERTGGSVSTLTIQRTQQEDSAVYLCASSLAGTSGSDAYNEQFFGPGTRLTVL.

This sequence joins TRBV25-1 and TRBJ2-1; 8 bases align to TRBD1. Trimming removed 4 bases from V and 4 bases from J; junction bases left unmatched: 9. Germline V gene lookup returns CDR1 MGHDK and CDR2 SYGVNS. CDR3 size: 16 residues. The CDR3 region has the DNA TGTGCCAGCAGTGCAGCCGGGACAGGAACTTACAATGAGCAGTTCTTC. Translated, it gives CASSAAGTGTYNEQFF.

This clone was seen a single time. This sequence joins TRBV5-4 and TRBJ2-7; 10 positions match TRBD2. With 3 bases clipped from V and 0 bases from J, the junction kept 3 bases outside the gene matches. This CDR3 comprises 15 residues. Germline V gene data show CDR1 as SGHNT and CDR2 as YYREEE (reference sequence). The CDR3 region has the DNA TGTGCCAGCAGCTCCTCTAGCGGGAGCTCCTACGAGCAGTACTTC. Its protein is CASSSSSGSSYEQYF.

The chain has TRBV11-2 and TRBJ2-7; 8 bases line up with TRBD2. Germline V lookup: CDR1 SGHAT, CDR2 FQNNGV. The CDR3 has 15 residues. The J segment lost 6 bases and the V segment lost 4 bases, leaving 11 bases of the junction unmatched. CDR3 nucleotides: TGTGCCAGCAGCTCAGATCTAGCGGGTTATAGCGAGCAGTACTTC. Its protein product is CASSSDLAGYSEQYF.

The chain joins TRBV7-2 to TRBJ2-1; 7 bases fit TRBD2. Germline V gene sequence: CDR1 SGHTA, CDR2 FQGNSA. The CDR3 is made up of 16 amino acids. With 4 bases clipped from V and 6 bases from J, the junction kept 12 bases outside the gene matches. The CDR3 sequence: CASSSRWEGLFNEQFF. The CDR3 DNA reads as TGTGCCAGCAGCTCCCGTTGGGAGGGCCTTTTCAATGAGCAGTTCTTC.

The chain has TRBV28 and TRBJ1-3; D gene ambiguous. CDR3 size: 15 residues. Germline V gene sequence: CDR1 MDHEN, CDR2 SYDVKM. The germline V and J ends were trimmed by 1 base and 2 bases, with 9 bases remaining between them. CDR3 sequence reads: CASSLSGFAGNTIYF. In DNA form, the CDR3 reads TGTGCCAGCAGTTTATCCGGGTTCGCTGGAAACACCATATATTTT. The full variable domain, with the rest looked up from reference TRBV28 and TRBJ1-3, is DVKVTQSSRYLVKRTGEKVFLECVQDMDHENMFWYRQDPGLGLRLIYFSYDVKMKEKGDIPEGYSVSREKKERFSLILESASTNQTSMYLCASSLSGFAGNTIYFGEGSWLTVV.

V and J are TRBV19 and TRBJ1-5; D may be TRBD1 (6 bases). The V gene's germline CDR1 is LNHDA and CDR2 SQIVND (reference sequence). Deletions cut 5 bases from V and 0 bases from J, with 11 bases between. The CDR3 is 15 residues long. The CDR3 DNA is TGTGCCAGTAGTGGGGGCAGGGGTAGCAATCAGCCCCAGCATTTT. Its translation is CASSGGRGSNQPQHF.

The gene calls are TRBV15 and TRBJ1-6; TRBD1 aligns across 7 bases. The CDR3 loop spans 15 amino acids. CDR1 is LNHNV, CDR2 YYDKDF, per germline (reference sequence). The V segment lost 0 bases and the J segment 6 bases; nucleotides outside the gene matches: 2. The CDR3 is CATSRDPGGNSPLHF. The CDR3 DNA reads TGTGCCACCAGCAGAGATCCAGGGGGTAATTCACCCCTCCACTTT. Full variable domain (remainder filled in from reference TRBV15 and TRBJ1-6): DAMVIQNPRYQVTQFGKPVTLSCSQTLNHNVMYWYQQKSSQAPKLLFHYYDKDFNNEADTPDNFQSRRPNTSFCFLDIRSPGLGDTAMYLCATSRDPGGNSPLHFGNGTRLTVT.

V usage is TRBV7-9 and J usage is TRBJ1-1; the D gene is possibly TRBD1 (5 bases). The germline V gene has CDR1 SEHNR and CDR2 FQNEAQ (reference sequence). Trimming took off 5 bases at V and 0 bases at J, with 10 bases between the two ends. There are 14 residues in the CDR3. The CDR3 sequence is CASSPRVVNTEAFF. The DNA for the CDR3 is TGTGCCAGCAGCCCCAGGGTAGTGAACACTGAAGCTTTCTTT.

This chain uses TRBV29-1 with TRBJ1-1; TRBD1 matches at 9 bases. Germline V gene lookup returns CDR1 SQVTM and CDR2 ANQGSEA. The CDR3 is made up of 13 amino acids. Trimming at V came to 4 bases and at J to 5 bases, leaving 5 bases not matched to a gene. The CDR3 here is CSVGGQGGTEAFF. CDR3 bases: TGCAGCGTTGGGGGACAGGGTGGTACTGAAGCTTTCTTT.

As DNA, the CDR3 is TGTGCCAGCAGTTCGGACTTTAACTATGGCTACACCTTC. Protein: CASSSDFNYGYTF. This chain links TRBV28 with TRBJ1-2, with D unclear. CDR3 size: 13 residues. Germline V gene sequence: CDR1 MDHEN, CDR2 SYDVKM. Trimming removed 4 bases at V and 1 base at J, with 7 bases between.

About this clone itself: One end of the junction is discordant with germline, which a read error may explain. V and J are TRBV2 and TRBJ2-2; TRBD1 matches at 11 bases. This CDR3 contains 12 residues. Germline V gives CDR1 SNHLY, CDR2 FYNNEI. CDR3 coding DNA: TGTGCCAGCAGTGGGGACAGGGGGAGCTCGATATTT. Translated: CASSGDRGSSIF.